A single sample is the source of the 28 T cell receptor beta chains below, sequenced in a study of blood T cell repertoires in COVID-19. Assay used: immunoSEQ multiplex PCR; TCRdb lists only in-frame clones, some missing. The data contain 250,000 to 300,000 clones, 80% to 90% of them seen just once; the ten biggest clones take up approximately 11%. The sample was peripheral blood. The receptors here all came from a woman aged 70-85 years with acute or convalescent COVID-19.

This clone was observed once. This rearrangement joins TRBV5-1 to TRBJ2-7; TRBD1 agrees at 9 bases. The V and J ends lost 1 base and 5 bases, in that order; junction bases with no gene match: 10. The CDR3 runs 16 residues. The germline V gene encodes CDR1 SGHRS and CDR2 YFSETQ. For the CDR3, the DNA is TGCGCCAGCAGCTTGCCCGGGACAGGGTTGCTCAACGAGCAGTACTTC. Translation gives CASSLPGTGLLNEQYF. Full variable domain (rest looked up from reference TRBV5-1 and TRBJ2-7): KAGVTQTPRYLIKTRGQQVTLSCSPISGHRSVSWYQQTPGQGLQFLFEYFSETQRNKGNFPGRFSGRQFSNSRSEMNVSTLELGDSALYLCASSLPGTGLLNEQYFGPGTRLTVT.

The chain carries TRBV11-3 and TRBJ2-7; 8 positions match TRBD1. The V gene end was trimmed by 0 bases and the J gene end by 5 bases; junction bases not matched to a gene: 3. The CDR3 is made up of 14 amino acids. Looked up from germline, CDR1 is SGHNT and CDR2 is YENEEA. The CDR3 region has the DNA TGTGCCAGCAGCTTAGAGGGACAGGAGAACGAGCAGTACTTC. This sequence encodes CASSLEGQENEQYF.

On this clone: Other DNA variants within this sample encode the same CDR3. This chain links TRBV4-1 with TRBJ1-4; D perhaps matches TRBD1 (6 bases). The CDR3 extends over 15 amino acids. Germline CDR1 reads MGHRA; CDR2 reads YSYEKL. V was shortened by 4 bases and J by 0 bases, with 9 bases between the two germline ends. The CDR3 sequence: CASSPTGATNEKLFF. DNA for the CDR3: TGCGCCAGCAGCCCGACAGGTGCAACTAATGAAAAACTGTTTTTT.

As for this clone: Other DNA sequences of this sample code for an identical CDR3. V and J are TRBV15 and TRBJ1-3; a possible D gene is TRBD1 (5 bases). The CDR3 contains 14 residues. The V gene lost 3 bases and the J gene lost 2 bases, with 8 bases spanning the gap. Germline V lookup: CDR1 LNHNV, CDR2 YYDKDF (reference sequence). The CDR3 protein is CATSREGTGNTIYF. CDR3 nucleotide sequence: TGTGCCACCAGCAGGGAGGGGACTGGAAACACCATATATTTT.

This clone was observed a few times. The rearrangement joins TRBV5-1 to TRBJ1-2, with D possibly TRBD1 on 5 matching bases. The germline V and J ends were trimmed by 0 bases and 5 bases, with 20 bases remaining between them. The CDR3 spans 17 residues. Germline V gives CDR1 SGHRS, CDR2 YFSETQ. CDR3 nucleotides: TGCGCCAGCAGCTTGGCGGCGGCAGGGAAGGCCCTTTATGGCTACACCTTC. Its protein is CASSLAAAGKALYGYTF.

The rearrangement uses TRBV2 and TRBJ1-2; D might be TRBD1 (5 bases). Germline V CDR1 and CDR2: SNHLY, FYNNEI. Trimming removed 8 bases at V and 1 base at J, with 8 bases between. The length of the CDR3 is 12 residues. This CDR3 reads CASDRRNYGYTF. CDR3 bases: TGTGCCAGCGACAGACGTAACTATGGCTACACCTTC.

Only one count was recorded for this clone. The chain employs TRBV4-1 and TRBJ2-1; 8 nucleotides line up with TRBD2. The CDR3 contains 17 residues. CDR1 is MGHRA and CDR2 is YSYEKL in the germline V gene. V was clipped by 3 bases and J by 3 bases; unmatched bases: 10. The CDR3 spells CASSHPRGRGVYNEQFF. In nucleotides, the CDR3 is TGCGCCAGCAGCCACCCTCGGGGGCGGGGGGTCTACAATGAGCAGTTCTTC.

The chain combines TRBV29-1 with TRBJ2-6; D gene uncertain. Trimming left V 8 bases short and J 0 bases short, with 32 bases between. From germline, CDR1 is SQVTM and CDR2 ANQGSEA. The CDR3 is made up of 21 amino acids. This chain's CDR3 is CSPSAAAADQAQSSGANVLTF. CDR3 sequence (DNA): TGCAGCCCCTCGGCGGCGGCGGCAGATCAAGCCCAAAGCTCTGGGGCCAACGTCCTGACTTTC.

The chain employs TRBV5-1 and TRBJ2-1, with TRBD2 matching 11 bases. V was clipped by 4 bases and J by 15 bases; unmatched bases: 12. The CDR3 has 14 residues. The germline CDR1 and CDR2 sequences are SGHRS and YFSETQ. The CDR3 nucleotides are TGCGCCAGCAGCCCCAACATGCTAGCGGGGGGAACGTTCTTC. This gives the protein CASSPNMLAGGTFF.

This chain joins TRBV3-1 (or the pseudogene TRBV3-2) and TRBJ1-2; no reliable D call. V lost 5 bases and J 0 bases, leaving 7 bases between the germline ends. This CDR3 has 13 amino acids. The germline CDR1 and CDR2 sequences are LGHDT and YNNKEL (reference sequence). The CDR3 DNA is TGTGCCAGCAGCTCCCGGGCTAACTATGGCTACACCTTC. Amino acid sequence: CASSSRANYGYTF.

V and J are TRBV9 and TRBJ2-2, with TRBD2 identical over 7 bases. V shed 3 bases, J shed 3 bases, and the junction held 8 bases outside the gene matches. Per germline, CDR1 SGDLS and CDR2 YYNGEE. The CDR3 consists of 16 residues. CDR3 bases: TGTGCCAGCAGCGCCACTTGGGGGGGAGACACCGGGGAGCTGTTTTTT. As protein: CASSATWGGDTGELFF. The whole variable domain, remainder taken from reference TRBV9 and TRBJ2-2, is DSGVTQTPKHLITATGQRVTLRCSPRSGDLSVYWYQQSLDQGLQFLIQYYNGEERAKGNILERFSAQQFPDLHSELNLSSLELGDSALYFCASSATWGGDTGELFFGEGSRLTVL.

The chain recombines TRBV9 with TRBJ1-2, with D unresolved. The CDR3 runs 13 residues. Germline CDR1 is SGDLS and CDR2 is YYNGEE. V was shortened by 0 bases and J by 8 bases, with 11 bases between the two germline ends. CDR3 loop: CASSVGGLRGYTF. CDR3 coding DNA: TGTGCCAGCAGCGTAGGCGGACTCAGGGGCTACACCTTC.

This clone was found once. Other DNA sequences in the sample encode the same CDR3. The V gene is TRBV7-8, the J gene TRBJ2-7, with 8 positions matching TRBD1. Per the germline V gene, CDR1 is SGHVS and CDR2 is FQNEAQ. CDR3 length equals 13 residues. J gave up 3 bases and V 5 bases, and 3 bases lay outside the gene matches. The CDR3 DNA is TGTGCCAGCAGCCTCGACAGGGGCTACGAGCAGTACTTC. It encodes CASSLDRGYEQYF.

The gene calls are TRBV6-5 and TRBJ1-1, with a weak D call TRBD1 (5 bases). The CDR3 consists of 15 residues. Trimming stripped 3 bases from V and 4 bases from J, with 15 bases between. Looked up from germline, CDR1 is MNHEY and CDR2 is SVGAGI. In DNA, the CDR3 is TGTGCCAGCAGTTATTTTTCCAGGGTAAGCACTGAAGCTTTCTTT. Translation: CASSYFSRVSTEAFF.

This clone has a single count. The V and J genes are TRBV6-5 and TRBJ2-5; TRBD1 is a possible D gene (5 bases). Trimming cost V 5 bases and J 0 bases, with 13 bases left between them. CDR3 size: 15 residues. Germline values: CDR1 MNHEY, CDR2 SVGAGI. The DNA for the CDR3 is TGTGCCAGCAGTCGACAGCAATGGTACCAAGAGACCCAGTACTTC. Translated, it gives CASSRQQWYQETQYF.

V and J are TRBV5-4 and TRBJ2-3; TRBD2 aligns across 7 bases. The CDR3 has 16 amino acids. Trimming removed 3 bases from V and 3 bases from J; junction bases left unmatched: 10. Germline CDR1 reads SGHNT; CDR2 reads YYREEE (reference sequence). The CDR3 sequence: CASSWARLAGTDTQYF. Written as DNA, the CDR3 is TGTGCCAGCAGCTGGGCTCGACTAGCCGGAACAGATACGCAGTATTTT.

The sample holds one count of this clone. This chain connects TRBV11-2 to TRBJ2-3; 10 bases match TRBD2. V dropped 2 bases and J dropped 5; count of bases not matched to a gene: 7. The CDR3 loop spans 16 amino acids. Looked up from germline, CDR1 is SGHAT and CDR2 is FQNNGV. CDR3 nucleotides: TGTGCCAGCAGCTTAAGGCTAGCGGGGGTCAAAGATACGCAGTATTTT. It is translated as CASSLRLAGVKDTQYF.

This chain connects TRBV6-5 to TRBJ2-1, with D possibly matching TRBD1 (6 bases). V lost 7 bases, J lost 7 bases, and 17 bases lay in between. This CDR3 comprises 14 residues. CDR1 and CDR2 from the germline V gene are MNHEY and SVGAGI. CDR3 loop: CASMWQGIRNEQFF. The CDR3, as DNA: TGTGCCAGCATGTGGCAGGGGATAAGGAATGAGCAGTTCTTC.

The chain combines TRBV9 with TRBJ1-5; D gene unclear. V was clipped by 0 bases and J by 5 bases, with 12 bases between them. The CDR3 sequence is 15 residues long. Germline loops: CDR1 SGDLS, CDR2 YYNGEE. CDR3 region: CASSVGSGRDQPQHF. The CDR3 coding sequence is TGTGCCAGCAGCGTAGGATCCGGGCGGGATCAGCCCCAGCATTTT.

The chain combines TRBV19 with TRBJ2-3; 12 bases line up with TRBD2. V shed 3 bases, J shed 4 bases, and the junction held 5 bases outside the gene matches. The CDR3 has 16 residues. Germline assignment: CDR1 LNHDA and CDR2 SQIVND (reference sequence). Here the CDR3 DNA reads TGTGCCAGTAGTATGCTAGCGGGGGGGGAGGCAGATACGCAGTATTTT. This translates into CASSMLAGGEADTQYF.

The genes are TRBV11-2 and TRBJ1-1; 8 bases are a match to TRBD1. V lost 1 base to trimming and J lost 3 bases; unmatched junction nucleotides: 4. The CDR3 covers 15 residues. Looked up from germline, CDR1 is SGHAT and CDR2 is FQNNGV. The CDR3 region is CASSLGQGRDTEAFF. CDR3 DNA sequence: TGTGCCAGCAGCTTAGGACAGGGGCGCGACACTGAAGCTTTCTTT.

The rearrangement uses TRBV19 and TRBJ2-5; D perhaps matches TRBD1 (6 bases). V gave up 1 base and J gave up 2 bases, with 8 bases separating them. CDR1 and CDR2 from the germline V gene are LNHDA and SQIVND (reference sequence). This CDR3 contains 14 residues. The CDR3 reads CASSIGTGQETQYF. CDR3 bases: TGTGCCAGTAGTATAGGCACAGGGCAAGAGACCCAGTACTTC. Looking up the rest from reference TRBV19 and TRBJ2-5 gives the full variable domain: DGGITQSPKYLFRKEGQNVTLSCEQNLNHDAMYWYRQDPGQGLRLIYYSQIVNDFQKGDIAEGYSVSREKKESFPLTVTSAQKNPTAFYLCASSIGTGQETQYFGPGTRLLVL.

The rearrangement uses TRBV15 and TRBJ2-3; 8 nucleotides agree with TRBD2. Trimming took 1 base from V and 1 from J; bases not matched to a gene: 4. The CDR3 spans 16 residues. CDR1 and CDR2 from the germline V gene are LNHNV and YYDKDF (reference sequence). For the CDR3, the DNA is TGTGCCACCAGCAGAGCCGGAGCGGGGGGCACAGATACGCAGTATTTT. This encodes CATSRAGAGGTDTQYF. Full variable domain (missing parts from reference TRBV15 and TRBJ2-3): DAMVIQNPRYQVTQFGKPVTLSCSQTLNHNVMYWYQQKSSQAPKLLFHYYDKDFNNEADTPDNFQSRRPNTSFCFLDIRSPGLGDTAMYLCATSRAGAGGTDTQYFGPGTRLTVL.

CDR3 region: CASRAALDRRNSPLHF. The DNA for the CDR3 is TGCGCCAGCAGGGCAGCTTTGGACAGAAGGAATTCACCCCTCCACTTT. The V and J genes are TRBV4-1 and TRBJ1-6; the D gene is possibly TRBD1 (6 bases). This CDR3 contains 16 residues. Germline V gene lookup returns CDR1 MGHRA and CDR2 YSYEKL. Trimming removed 6 bases at V and 7 bases at J, with 19 bases between.

The rearrangement joins TRBV18 to TRBJ1-1, with D possibly matching TRBD1 (5 bases). The V end was cut by 3 bases, the J end by 5 bases, with 16 bases between. Germline V CDR1 and CDR2: KGHSH, LQKENI. This CDR3 has 15 residues. The CDR3 here is CASSPLGGSITEAFF. The CDR3 region has the DNA TGTGCCAGCTCACCTCTGGGGGGGTCGATTACTGAAGCTTTCTTT.

The table lists this clone with a few counts. V is TRBV4-1 and J is TRBJ2-5, with D possibly TRBD1 on 6 matching bases. The CDR3 totals 13 residues. Germline V gene sequence: CDR1 MGHRA, CDR2 YSYEKL. V dropped 4 bases and J dropped 5 bases, with 11 bases sitting between them. The CDR3 DNA follows: TGCGCCAGCAGCCTGACAGGTTGGGAGACCCAGTACTTC. Translated: CASSLTGWETQYF.

This clone was picked up a small number of times. For the CDR3, the DNA is TGTGCCAGCAGCCCAGGGGTAGACTACAATGAGCAGTTCTTC. It encodes CASSPGVDYNEQFF. V is TRBV9 and J is TRBJ2-1; D possibly corresponds to TRBD1 (6 bases). The CDR3 loop spans 14 amino acids. The germline V gene encodes CDR1 SGDLS and CDR2 YYNGEE. Trimming took off 4 bases at V and 3 bases at J, with 11 bases between the two ends.

V gene TRBV7-8 combines with J gene TRBJ1-2, with D hard to call. Per the germline V gene, CDR1 is SGHVS and CDR2 is FQNEAQ. The CDR3 covers 13 residues. V gave up 1 base and J gave up 5 bases, with 8 bases separating them. For the CDR3, the DNA is TGTGCCAGCAGCTTAGGAGCCCGATATGGCTACACCTTC. It codes for CASSLGARYGYTF.